This T cell receptor (beta chain) stems from a study of T cell responses to AZD1222 COVID-19 vaccine. On the study more broadly: Second-dose groups at about 4 or about 12 weeks were pooled.

Using immunoSEQ multiplex PCR, the repertoire was profiled, and TCRdb retains in-frame clones only, with some absent. The sample lists tens of thousands of clones, 92% occurring once. The J segment lost 7 bases and the V segment lost 6 bases, leaving 5 bases of the junction unmatched. Germline V lookup: CDR1 SEHNR, CDR2 FQNEAQ (reference sequence). This CDR3 comprises 15 residues. Study-level points and caveats: Spike-specific TCR breadth and depth grew following two AZD1222 doses. The study found vaccine-associated CD4 TCRs spanning spike, dominant at 160-218 and 743-854. Among those given AZD1222, only 5 to 7 were seropositive at baseline.

Concerning this clone itself: Its antigen is undetermined.

The sequence came from an adult in good health. The specimen comprised peripheral blood, sampled on day 0 of AZD1222 vaccination. The V call is TRBV7-9, the J call TRBJ2-1, with 14 bases identical to TRBD2. This CDR3 reads CASRPGTSGSNEQFF. The CDR3 DNA is TGTGCCAGCAGACCTGGGACTAGCGGGAGTAATGAGCAGTTCTTC.